The next 4 T cell receptor beta chains were all read from a single sample in a study of beta chain features in type 1 diabetes listed by TCRdb under 2018. The method behind the library was the immunoSEQ multiplex PCR assay. The entire isolated RNA was reverse transcribed using the High Capacity cDNA Reverse Transcription Kit, and thus expressed TCRB transcripts were sequenced. What TCRdb holds here is the immuneACCESS table cut down to in-frame rearrangements. Part of the clones is not present; checked against another copy, under half of the missing clones reflect an unresolved V gene, and the others are unexplained. The sample contains over 120,000 clones, under 11% of them found a single time. The leading ten clones occupy under 1.5% of the sample. Sequenced sample: naive CD4+ T cells from blood. The cell subset or site label for this specimen denotes: true naive CD4+ T cells. These receptors all come from a man younger than 35 in good health.

Many counts were recorded for this clone. This rearrangement joins TRBV5-4 to TRBJ2-3; D is unresolved. CDR1 SGHNT and CDR2 YYREEE come from the germline V gene (reference sequence). V was trimmed by 2 bases and J by 4 bases, leaving 5 bases between them. This CDR3 is built from 12 residues. CDR3 sequence: CASSFAADTQYF. CDR3 nucleotides: TGTGCCAGCAGCTTCGCGGCAGATACGCAGTATTTT.

In its sample, this clone was seen a few times. This chain links TRBV19 with TRBJ1-6; D is perhaps TRBD1 (5 bases). The germline V gene encodes CDR1 LNHDA and CDR2 SQIVND (reference sequence). Trimming pared 9 bases from V and 4 bases from J, leaving 22 bases between. The CDR3 is 17 amino acids. The CDR3 nucleotides are TGTGCCAGGTCACTCCAGGGAACGGTAGAGTATAATTCACCCCTCCACTTT. It translates to CARSLQGTVEYNSPLHF. Variable domain in full (rest from reference TRBV19 and TRBJ1-6): DGGITQSPKYLFRKEGQNVTLSCEQNLNHDAMYWYRQDPGQGLRLIYYSQIVNDFQKGDIAEGYSVSREKKESFPLTVTSAQKNPTAFYLCARSLQGTVEYNSPLHFGNGTRLTVT.

This clone was found a few times. The chain recombines TRBV7-8 with TRBJ2-3, with D perhaps TRBD1 (6 bases). The germline gives CDR1 SGHVS, CDR2 FQNEAQ. Trimming left V 5 bases short and J 4 bases short, with 13 bases between. This CDR3 contains 14 residues. The CDR3 region is CASSPRQAPDTQYF. The CDR3 coding sequence is TGTGCCAGCAGCCCTCGACAGGCCCCAGATACGCAGTATTTT.

For the CDR3, the DNA is TGTGCCAGCAGCCGCACTAGCTACAATGAGCAGTTCTTC. It translates to CASSRTSYNEQFF. This rearrangement joins TRBV7-2 to TRBJ2-1, with D possibly matching TRBD2 (5 bases). This CDR3 has 13 amino acids. Germline V gives CDR1 SGHTA, CDR2 FQGNSA. V dropped 5 bases and J dropped 3 bases, with 8 bases sitting between them.